This paragraph covers one T cell receptor (beta chain) sequence. Its specificity is unknown. This specimen belongs to a study of cytomegalovirus exposure and HLA in healthy donors. For the study at large: In a previous analysis, some 110 million unique TCR beta sequences were found from 150 million to 200 million T cells.

With 4 bases removed from V and 1 base from J, the gap between germline ends came to 13 bases. Germline V gives CDR1 MNHEY, CDR2 SMNVEV (reference sequence). This CDR3 comprises 15 residues. Study results and limitations: A classifier reportedly called cytomegalovirus status with high sensitivity and specificity. In vitro experiments confirmed that a few CMV-associated chains were specific for CMV antigens.

Primers included in the PCR were 60 Vbeta and 13 Jbeta primers. Using immunoSEQ multiplex PCR, the repertoire was profiled, and TCRdb retains in-frame clones only, with some absent. In the table there are 150,000 to 200,000 clones, 84% of which are singletons. The specimen was PBMCs. The chain uses TRBV27 and TRBJ1-1; D is perhaps TRBD1 (5 bases). The sequence was obtained from a boy aged 2 to 10 in good health and CMV-seronegative. This CDR3 is CASSSGVGGNTEAFF. The CDR3 DNA is TGTGCCAGCAGTTCGGGGGTTGGGGGGAACACTGAAGCTTTCTTT.